This T cell receptor (beta chain) was found in a study of neoadjuvant anti-PD-1 for oral cavity cancer. Across the study: Patients without progression got a fourth dose around day 43. Points from the study as a whole: Higher pretreatment blood Treg/Th17 ratios correlated with higher pretreatment blood and lower post-treatment tumor TCRbeta clonality. PBMC Gini-index clonality exceeded responders' in non-responders post-nivolumab.

For this clone: Its antigen remains unidentified.

The V gene's germline CDR1 is SQVTM and CDR2 ANQGSEA. The CDR3 runs to 16 residues. The V and J ends lost 0 bases and 3 bases, in that order; junction bases with no gene match: 7. Time point here: after neoadjuvant nivolumab, at surgical resection. Analysis of PBMCs was direct, with no culture step. Sequencing used immunoSEQ multiplex PCR; TCRdb keeps in-frame clones, though not all of them. The repertoire holds over 6,000 clones, around 57% seen once, with roughly 3% in the top ten. J is TRBJ2-4 and V is TRBV29-1; TRBD1 matches 8 bases. This sequence originates from a person between 35 and 79 years old with oral cavity squamous cell carcinoma. This sample comprised PBMCs, obtained after nivolumab (anti-PD-1) treatment. The CDR3 loop is CSVEDLVTGGKNIQYF. In DNA form, the CDR3 reads TGCAGCGTTGAAGATTTGGTTACAGGGGGCAAAAACATTCAGTACTTC.